This T cell receptor beta chain was retrieved from a study of T cell responses to AZD1222 COVID-19 vaccine. For this clone: The sample holds other DNA sequences that translate to the same CDR3.

TCRdb's copy holds only in-frame clones and misses some; the assay was immunoSEQ multiplex PCR. This sample has just over 150,000 clones, with 90% found just once. Germline loops: CDR1 SGHAT, CDR2 FQNNGV. The CDR3 runs to 12 residues. V lost 5 bases to trimming and J lost 7 bases, with 9 bases between them. This chain connects TRBV11-2 to TRBJ2-1; D remains ambiguous. The sequenced sample was peripheral blood, obtained on day 0 of AZD1222 vaccination. The sequence came from an adult in good health. The CDR3 DNA follows: TGTGCCAGCAGCCCAGTGGGAAATGAGCAGTTCTTC. Residues: CASSPVGNEQFF.